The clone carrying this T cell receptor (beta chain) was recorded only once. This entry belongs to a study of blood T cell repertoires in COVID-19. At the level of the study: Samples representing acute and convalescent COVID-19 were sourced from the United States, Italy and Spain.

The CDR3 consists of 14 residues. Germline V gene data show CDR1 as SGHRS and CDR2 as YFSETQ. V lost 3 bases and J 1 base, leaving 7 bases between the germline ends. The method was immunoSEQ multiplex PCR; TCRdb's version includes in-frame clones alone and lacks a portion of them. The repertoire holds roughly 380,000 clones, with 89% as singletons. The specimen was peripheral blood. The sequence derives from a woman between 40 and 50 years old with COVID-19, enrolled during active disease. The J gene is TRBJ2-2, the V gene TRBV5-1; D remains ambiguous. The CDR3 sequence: CASSYDMNTGELFF. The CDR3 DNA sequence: TGCGCCAGCAGCTATGACATGAACACCGGGGAGCTGTTTTTT.